Listed below are T cell receptor beta chains from one sample, sequenced in a study of T-cell memory formation after mild COVID-19. A single record per CDR3 protein comes from TCRdb applying MiXCR to the 5' RACE reads. The sample shows 550,000 to 700,000 distinct CDR3 sequences, 15% to 20% of them seen only once. Sequenced material: PBMCs or a T cell subset sorted from them (not recorded which). The origin of the receptors is an adult woman who had mild COVID-19 (a few samples of this study predate the infection). Cell type and time point are not known. Each CDR3 is given with its conserved first and last residue. The D gene is left open where the match is weak. Rows may omit the clone size; those that give it use once, few, many or a size class.

abundance: NA; v_gene: TRBV7-9; j_gene: TRBJ1-1; d_gene: NA; CDR3nt: TGTGCCAGCAGCTTAGGACATACTACTATCATGAACACTGAAGCTTTCTTT; CDR3aa: CASSLGHTTIMNTEAFF
abundance: NA; v_gene: TRBV11-2; j_gene: TRBJ2-3; d_gene: NA; CDR3nt: TGTGCCAGCAGCTTATCCGGGACACCCTACCCGGGGGATACGCAGTATTTT; CDR3aa: CASSLSGTPYPGDTQYF
abundance: few; v_gene: TRBV30; j_gene: TRBJ2-3; d_gene: TRBD2; CDR3nt: TGTGCCCGGGCTAGCGGAAGCACAGATACGCAGTATTTT; CDR3aa: CARASGSTDTQYF
abundance: many; v_gene: TRBV4-2; j_gene: TRBJ1-2; d_gene: TRBD1; CDR3nt: TGTGCCAGCAGCGAGACAGGGGGAAGGGGCTACACCTTC; CDR3aa: CASSETGGRGYTF
abundance: NA; v_gene: TRBV12-3/TRBV12-4; j_gene: TRBJ1-6; d_gene: TRBD1; CDR3nt: TGTGCCAGCAGCAACGGACAGGGCGGTTCACCCCTCCACTTT; CDR3aa: CASSNGQGGSPLHF
abundance: NA; v_gene: TRBV3-1; j_gene: TRBJ2-2; d_gene: TRBD2; CDR3nt: TGTGCCAGCAGCCAGTTAGGACTAGCGGGGACCGGGGAGCTGTTTTTT; CDR3aa: CASSQLGLAGTGELFF
abundance: few; v_gene: TRBV29-1; j_gene: TRBJ2-7; d_gene: TRBD1; CDR3nt: TGCAGCGTTTCTCGGGGACAGGGGTCCTACGAGCAGTACTTC; CDR3aa: CSVSRGQGSYEQYF
abundance: NA; v_gene: TRBV24-1; j_gene: TRBJ1-1; d_gene: NA; CDR3nt: TGTGCCACCAGTGATTCGGGGAACACTGAAGCTTTCTTT; CDR3aa: CATSDSGNTEAFF
abundance: few; v_gene: TRBV18; j_gene: TRBJ1-2; d_gene: NA; CDR3nt: TGTGCCAGCTCACCCATCGGGACCGGTGGCTACACCTTC; CDR3aa: CASSPIGTGGYTF
abundance: NA; v_gene: TRBV6-1; j_gene: TRBJ2-7; d_gene: NA; CDR3nt: TGTGCCAGCAGTGACACAGGACAGCCGACATACGAGCAGTACTTC; CDR3aa: CASSDTGQPTYEQYF
abundance: NA; v_gene: TRBV12-3/TRBV12-4; j_gene: TRBJ2-1; d_gene: TRBD2; CDR3nt: TGTGCCAGCAGGCATGGACTAGTCAGTACGAATGAGCAGTTCTTC; CDR3aa: CASRHGLVSTNEQFF
abundance: NA; v_gene: TRBV11-2; j_gene: TRBJ2-3; d_gene: NA; CDR3nt: TGTGCCAGCAGCTTAATGGCCGGAAGCTATAGCACAGATACGCAGTATTTT; CDR3aa: CASSLMAGSYSTDTQYF
abundance: few; v_gene: TRBV5-1; j_gene: TRBJ2-7; d_gene: TRBD1; CDR3nt: TGCGCCAGCAGCCCTGGGACAGGGAGTCCCTACGAGCAGTACTTC; CDR3aa: CASSPGTGSPYEQYF
abundance: NA; v_gene: TRBV9; j_gene: TRBJ2-3; d_gene: NA; CDR3nt: TGTGCCAGCAGCGTTGGGGAGCGACCAGATACGCAGTATTTT; CDR3aa: CASSVGERPDTQYF
abundance: few; v_gene: TRBV9; j_gene: TRBJ2-3; d_gene: TRBD1; CDR3nt: TGTGCCAGCAGCGCCAGGGGGCGAGGCGGCACAGATACGCAGTATTTT; CDR3aa: CASSARGRGGTDTQYF
abundance: few; v_gene: TRBV7-8; j_gene: TRBJ2-1; d_gene: TRBD2; CDR3nt: TGTGCCAGCAGCTTAAGCCTAGCGGGGGGCGATGAGCAGTTCTTC; CDR3aa: CASSLSLAGGDEQFF
abundance: NA; v_gene: TRBV6-1; j_gene: TRBJ1-2; d_gene: TRBD1; CDR3nt: TGTGCCAGCAGTGGGGAGACAGGGTCGGTCACAGGTGGCTACACCTTC; CDR3aa: CASSGETGSVTGGYTF
abundance: few; v_gene: TRBV5-6; j_gene: TRBJ2-7; d_gene: TRBD1; CDR3nt: TGTGCCAGCACCGTGGCTGTTCGAGACAGGGGCACCTACGAGCAGTACTTC; CDR3aa: CASTVAVRDRGTYEQYF
abundance: many; v_gene: TRBV7-9; j_gene: TRBJ2-5; d_gene: NA; CDR3nt: TGTGCCAGCAGCTTAGGAGTAAACATGGCCCAGTACTTC; CDR3aa: CASSLGVNMAQYF
abundance: few; v_gene: TRBV28; j_gene: TRBJ2-4; d_gene: NA; CDR3nt: TGTGCCAGCACCTCGAGGGTGGAATCCAAAAACATTCAGTACTTC; CDR3aa: CASTSRVESKNIQYF
abundance: NA; v_gene: TRBV2; j_gene: TRBJ2-2; d_gene: TRBD1; CDR3nt: TGTGCCAGCAGTGGACAGGGGGTGGACACCGGGGAGCTGTTTTTT; CDR3aa: CASSGQGVDTGELFF
abundance: few; v_gene: TRBV4-3; j_gene: TRBJ2-7; d_gene: TRBD2; CDR3nt: TGCGCCAGCAGCCAAGGTAGCGGGATAATCGACGAGCAGTACTTC; CDR3aa: CASSQGSGIIDEQYF
abundance: NA; v_gene: TRBV2; j_gene: TRBJ2-2; d_gene: TRBD1; CDR3nt: TGTGCCAGCAGTAGACAGGGGAATGACGTCGGGGAGCTGTTTTTT; CDR3aa: CASSRQGNDVGELFF
abundance: few; v_gene: TRBV27; j_gene: TRBJ1-1; d_gene: NA; CDR3nt: TGTGCCAGCAGTTTCGCCTTAAACACTGAAGCTTTCTTT; CDR3aa: CASSFALNTEAFF
abundance: few; v_gene: TRBV6-5; j_gene: TRBJ2-3; d_gene: NA; CDR3nt: TGTGCCAGCAGTTACTCGAGGGGCACAGATACGCAGTATTTT; CDR3aa: CASSYSRGTDTQYF
abundance: NA; v_gene: TRBV6-1; j_gene: TRBJ2-7; d_gene: TRBD1; CDR3nt: TGTGCCAGCAGCGGAGTGACGGGACAGGGGTATAGGTACGAGCAGTACTTC; CDR3aa: CASSGVTGQGYRYEQYF
abundance: few; v_gene: TRBV3-1; j_gene: TRBJ2-1; d_gene: NA; CDR3nt: TGTGCCAGCAGCCAAGTTTTCGAGCAGTTCTTC; CDR3aa: CASSQVFEQFF
abundance: NA; v_gene: TRBV5-1; j_gene: TRBJ2-1; d_gene: NA; CDR3nt: TGCGCCAGCAGCTTCGTGATAGGTAATGAGCAGTTCTTC; CDR3aa: CASSFVIGNEQFF
abundance: NA; v_gene: TRBV13; j_gene: TRBJ2-1; d_gene: NA; CDR3nt: TGTGCCAGCAGTACGCTAGCGAGAGGGGTCTATGAGCAGTTCTTC; CDR3aa: CASSTLARGVYEQFF
abundance: few; v_gene: TRBV10-3; j_gene: TRBJ2-7; d_gene: NA; CDR3nt: TGTGCCACCCTCCATAGCTACGAGCAGTACTTC; CDR3aa: CATLHSYEQYF
abundance: few; v_gene: TRBV28; j_gene: TRBJ2-5; d_gene: NA; CDR3nt: TGTGCCAGCAGTGAGACGACAGTAATTCTCGTGGCCCAGTACTTC; CDR3aa: CASSETTVILVAQYF
abundance: NA; v_gene: TRBV7-9; j_gene: TRBJ2-7; d_gene: NA; CDR3nt: TGTGCCAGCAGCTTAGTCTCAAACGAGCAGTACTTC; CDR3aa: CASSLVSNEQYF
abundance: NA; v_gene: TRBV12-5; j_gene: TRBJ2-7; d_gene: TRBD1; CDR3nt: TGTGCTAGTGGCCCTGACAGGGGGAGTTACGAGCAGTACTTC; CDR3aa: CASGPDRGSYEQYF
abundance: NA; v_gene: TRBV6-5; j_gene: TRBJ2-3; d_gene: TRBD2; CDR3nt: TGTGCCAGCAGCCCTCAGGGGACTAGCGGGAGAGACGGGGATACGCAGTATTTT; CDR3aa: CASSPQGTSGRDGDTQYF
abundance: few; v_gene: TRBV25-1; j_gene: TRBJ2-1; d_gene: NA; CDR3nt: TGTGCCAGCAGTGAAACTTTATCCGGGACTTCAAGATACAATGAGCAGTTCTTC; CDR3aa: CASSETLSGTSRYNEQFF
abundance: few; v_gene: TRBV5-6; j_gene: TRBJ2-3; d_gene: NA; CDR3nt: TGTGCCAGCAGCTTTTCCGGACTACCCTTCACAGATACGCAGTATTTT; CDR3aa: CASSFSGLPFTDTQYF
abundance: many; v_gene: TRBV18; j_gene: TRBJ2-1; d_gene: TRBD2; CDR3nt: TGTGCCAGCTCACCACCGGTCGACCGGGGGGGCTACTACAATGAGCAGTTCTTC; CDR3aa: CASSPPVDRGGYYNEQFF
abundance: NA; v_gene: TRBV7-6; j_gene: TRBJ2-2; d_gene: NA; CDR3nt: TGTGCCAGCAGCTTGAGGCCCGGACAGAACACCGGGGAGCTGTTTTTT; CDR3aa: CASSLRPGQNTGELFF
abundance: few; v_gene: TRBV19; j_gene: TRBJ2-4; d_gene: TRBD1; CDR3nt: TGTGCCAGTAGTATGGGGGACAGGTTAAAAAACATTCAGTACTTC; CDR3aa: CASSMGDRLKNIQYF
abundance: few; v_gene: TRBV7-9; j_gene: TRBJ1-5; d_gene: TRBD1; CDR3nt: TGTGCCAGCAGCTTTGGGACAGTCAATCAGCCCCAGCATTTT; CDR3aa: CASSFGTVNQPQHF
abundance: NA; v_gene: TRBV20-1; j_gene: TRBJ2-6; d_gene: NA; CDR3nt: TGCAGTGCTAGAGCCAACGGGGGGACACTGATCTCTGGGGCCAACGTCCTGACTTTC; CDR3aa: CSARANGGTLISGANVLTF
abundance: NA; v_gene: TRBV7-8; j_gene: TRBJ1-4; d_gene: NA; CDR3nt: TGTGCCAGCAGCTTAGCGGACAATACAGTGGGGAAACTGTTTTTT; CDR3aa: CASSLADNTVGKLFF
abundance: NA; v_gene: TRBV11-3; j_gene: TRBJ2-5; d_gene: TRBD1; CDR3nt: TGTGCCAGCAGCCCTCCACTTGACAGGGCAGAGACCCAGTACTTC; CDR3aa: CASSPPLDRAETQYF
abundance: NA; v_gene: TRBV7-9; j_gene: TRBJ1-6; d_gene: NA; CDR3nt: TGTGCCAGCAGCTTAGGCCCCGGGAATTCACCCCTCCACTTT; CDR3aa: CASSLGPGNSPLHF
abundance: NA; v_gene: TRBV20-1; j_gene: TRBJ1-5; d_gene: TRBD1; CDR3nt: TGCAGTGCTGACTACACATCGACAGGGACTCAGCCCCAGCATTTT; CDR3aa: CSADYTSTGTQPQHF
abundance: few; v_gene: TRBV11-2; j_gene: TRBJ2-2; d_gene: NA; CDR3nt: TGTGCCAGCAGCTACCTGGGGCCCCCGAACACCGGGGAGCTGTTTTTT; CDR3aa: CASSYLGPPNTGELFF
abundance: NA; v_gene: TRBV4-2; j_gene: TRBJ2-1; d_gene: NA; CDR3nt: TGTGCCAGCAGCCGAAGTTTGGGGGGCGACTCCTACAATGAGCAGTTCTTC; CDR3aa: CASSRSLGGDSYNEQFF
abundance: few; v_gene: TRBV4-1; j_gene: TRBJ1-2; d_gene: NA; CDR3nt: TGCGCCAGCAGCCGAGTCGGGGCATCGGTAGAAAGTTATGGCTACACCTTC; CDR3aa: CASSRVGASVESYGYTF
abundance: NA; v_gene: TRBV6-1; j_gene: TRBJ1-1; d_gene: TRBD1; CDR3nt: TGTGCCAGCAGACGACAGGGTGTGAACACTGAAGCTTTCTTT; CDR3aa: CASRRQGVNTEAFF
abundance: NA; v_gene: TRBV12-5; j_gene: TRBJ1-1; d_gene: TRBD1; CDR3nt: TGTGCTAGTGGATCAGGGGGCCTGAACACTGAAGCTTTCTTT; CDR3aa: CASGSGGLNTEAFF
abundance: NA; v_gene: TRBV19; j_gene: TRBJ1-5; d_gene: NA; CDR3nt: TGTGCCAGTAGTATACGTCGGGGGAGTAGGGGTCAGCCCCAGCATTTT; CDR3aa: CASSIRRGSRGQPQHF
abundance: few; v_gene: TRBV7-9; j_gene: TRBJ2-1; d_gene: TRBD2; CDR3nt: TGTGCCAGCAGCGCTGGGACTAGCGGGGGGGCCTACAATGAGCAGTTCTTC; CDR3aa: CASSAGTSGGAYNEQFF
abundance: many; v_gene: TRBV4-2; j_gene: TRBJ1-2; d_gene: NA; CDR3nt: TGTGCCAGCAGCCAAGATAGGAGAGAGAACTATGGCTACACCTTC; CDR3aa: CASSQDRRENYGYTF
abundance: few; v_gene: TRBV2; j_gene: TRBJ2-3; d_gene: NA; CDR3nt: TGTGCCAGCAGTGAACCAGATACGCAGTATTTT; CDR3aa: CASSEPDTQYF
abundance: NA; v_gene: TRBV12-3/TRBV12-4; j_gene: TRBJ2-1; d_gene: TRBD2; CDR3nt: TGTGCCAGCAGTTCGGGTTTGGGACTACTAGTTTACAATGAGCAGTTCTTC; CDR3aa: CASSSGLGLLVYNEQFF
abundance: NA; v_gene: TRBV7-2; j_gene: TRBJ2-3; d_gene: NA; CDR3nt: TGTGCCAGCGGGCACACAGATACGCAGTATTTT; CDR3aa: CASGHTDTQYF